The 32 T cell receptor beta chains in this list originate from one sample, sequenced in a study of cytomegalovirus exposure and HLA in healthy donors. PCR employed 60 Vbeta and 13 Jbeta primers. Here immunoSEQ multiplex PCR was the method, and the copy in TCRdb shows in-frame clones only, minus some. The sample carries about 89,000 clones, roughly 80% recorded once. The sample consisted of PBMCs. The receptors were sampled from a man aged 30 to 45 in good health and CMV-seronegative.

The CDR3 loop is CASSLGQSRETQYF. CDR3 DNA sequence: TGTGCCAGCAGTTTAGGGCAGTCTCGAGAGACCCAGTACTTC. The chain has TRBV28 and TRBJ2-5, with no clear D. This CDR3 is 14 amino acids long. Per the germline V gene, CDR1 is MDHEN and CDR2 is SYDVKM. V lost 2 bases to trimming and J lost 4 bases, with 11 bases between them.

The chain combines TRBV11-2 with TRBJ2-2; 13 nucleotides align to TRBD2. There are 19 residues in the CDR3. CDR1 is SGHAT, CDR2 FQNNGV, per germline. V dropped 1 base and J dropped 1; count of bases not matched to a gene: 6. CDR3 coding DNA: TGTGCCAGCAGCTTAGCTGGACTAGCGGGAGATCGGAACACCGGGGAGCTGTTTTTT. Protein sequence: CASSLAGLAGDRNTGELFF.

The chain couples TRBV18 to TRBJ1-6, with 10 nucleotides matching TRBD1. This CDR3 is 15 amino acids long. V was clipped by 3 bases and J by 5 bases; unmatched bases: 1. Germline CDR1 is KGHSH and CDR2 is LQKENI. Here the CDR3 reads CASSPGQGNNSPLHF. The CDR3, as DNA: TGTGCCAGCTCACCGGGACAGGGGAATAATTCACCCCTCCACTTT.

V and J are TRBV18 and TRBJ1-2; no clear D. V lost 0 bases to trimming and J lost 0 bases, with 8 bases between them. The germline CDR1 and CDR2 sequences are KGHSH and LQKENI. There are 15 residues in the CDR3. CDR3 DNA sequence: TGTGCCAGCTCACCACCTTCTCAGACTAACTATGGCTACACCTTC. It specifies CASSPPSQTNYGYTF.

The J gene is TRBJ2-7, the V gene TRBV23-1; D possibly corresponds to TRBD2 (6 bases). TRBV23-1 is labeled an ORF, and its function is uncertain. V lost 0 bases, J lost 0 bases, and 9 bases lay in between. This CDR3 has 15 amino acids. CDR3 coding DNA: TGCGCCAGCAGTCAATCGGGGAGGTCCTCCTACGAGCAGTACTTC. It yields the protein CASSQSGRSSYEQYF.

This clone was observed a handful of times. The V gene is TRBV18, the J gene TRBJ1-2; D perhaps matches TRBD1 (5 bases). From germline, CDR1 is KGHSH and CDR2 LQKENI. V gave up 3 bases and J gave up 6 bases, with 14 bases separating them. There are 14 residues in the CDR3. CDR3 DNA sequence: TGTGCCAGCTCACCTAAGACAGAAGATCATGGCTACACCTTC. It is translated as CASSPKTEDHGYTF.

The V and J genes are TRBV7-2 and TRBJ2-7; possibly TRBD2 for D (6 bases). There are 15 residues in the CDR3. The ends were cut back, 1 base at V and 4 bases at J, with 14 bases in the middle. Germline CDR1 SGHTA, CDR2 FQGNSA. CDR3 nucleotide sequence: TGTGCCAGCAGCTTAGTCCGCGGGGCCGGGTACGAGCAGTACTTC. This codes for CASSLVRGAGYEQYF.

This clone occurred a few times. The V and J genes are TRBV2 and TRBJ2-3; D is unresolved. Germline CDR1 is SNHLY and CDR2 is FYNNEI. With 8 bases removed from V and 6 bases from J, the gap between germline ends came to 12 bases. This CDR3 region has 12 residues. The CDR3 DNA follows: TGTGCCAGCCTAAGTTACGCGGATACGCAGTATTTT. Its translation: CASLSYADTQYF.

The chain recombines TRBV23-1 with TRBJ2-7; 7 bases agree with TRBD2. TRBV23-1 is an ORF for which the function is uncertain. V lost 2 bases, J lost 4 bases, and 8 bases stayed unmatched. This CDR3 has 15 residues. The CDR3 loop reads CASSQPGRGEYEQYF. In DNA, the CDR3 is TGCGCCAGCAGTCAACCGGGACGGGGGGAATACGAGCAGTACTTC.

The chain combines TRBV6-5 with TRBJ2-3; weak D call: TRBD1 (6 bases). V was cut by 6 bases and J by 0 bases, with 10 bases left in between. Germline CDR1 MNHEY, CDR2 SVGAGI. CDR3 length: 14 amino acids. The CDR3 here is CASRRTASTDTQYF. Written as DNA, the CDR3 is TGTGCCAGCAGGCGGACAGCTAGCACAGATACGCAGTATTTT.

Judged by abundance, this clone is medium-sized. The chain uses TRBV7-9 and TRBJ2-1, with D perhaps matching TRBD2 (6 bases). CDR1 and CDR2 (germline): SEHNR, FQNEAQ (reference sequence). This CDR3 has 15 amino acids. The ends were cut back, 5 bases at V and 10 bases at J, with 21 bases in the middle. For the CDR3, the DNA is TGTGCCAGCAGCGGGCGGGATAAAAGAACAATGGAGCAGTTCTTC. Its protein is CASSGRDKRTMEQFF.

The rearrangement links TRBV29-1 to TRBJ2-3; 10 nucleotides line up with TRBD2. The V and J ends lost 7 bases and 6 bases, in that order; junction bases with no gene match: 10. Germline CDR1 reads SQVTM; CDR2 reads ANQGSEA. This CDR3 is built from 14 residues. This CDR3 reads CSENLAGVGDTQYF. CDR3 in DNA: TGCAGCGAAAATCTAGCGGGAGTTGGGGATACGCAGTATTTT.

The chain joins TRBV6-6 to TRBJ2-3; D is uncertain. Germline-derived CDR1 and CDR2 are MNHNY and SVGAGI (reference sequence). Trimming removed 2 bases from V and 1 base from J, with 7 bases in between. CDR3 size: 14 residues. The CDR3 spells CASSYGEGTDTQYF. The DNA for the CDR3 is TGTGCCAGCAGTTACGGTGAGGGCACAGATACGCAGTATTTT.

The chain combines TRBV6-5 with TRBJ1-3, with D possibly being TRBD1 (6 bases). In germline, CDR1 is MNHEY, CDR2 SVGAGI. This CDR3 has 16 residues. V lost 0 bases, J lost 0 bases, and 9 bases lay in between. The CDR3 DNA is TGTGCCAGCAGTTACTCCGCGACAGGCTCTGGAAACACCATATATTTT. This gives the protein CASSYSATGSGNTIYF.

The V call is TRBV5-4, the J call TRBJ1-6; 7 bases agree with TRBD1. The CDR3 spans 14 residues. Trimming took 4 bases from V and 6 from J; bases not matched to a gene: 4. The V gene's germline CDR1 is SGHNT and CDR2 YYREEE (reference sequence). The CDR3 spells CASSPNRGNSPLHF. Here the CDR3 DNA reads TGTGCCAGCAGCCCGAACAGGGGTAATTCACCCCTCCACTTT. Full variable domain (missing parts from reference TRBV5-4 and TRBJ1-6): ETGVTQSPTHLIKTRGQQVTLRCSSQSGHNTVSWYQQALGQGPQFIFQYYREEENGRGNFPPRFSGLQFPNYSSELNVNALELDDSALYLCASSPNRGNSPLHFGNGTRLTVT.

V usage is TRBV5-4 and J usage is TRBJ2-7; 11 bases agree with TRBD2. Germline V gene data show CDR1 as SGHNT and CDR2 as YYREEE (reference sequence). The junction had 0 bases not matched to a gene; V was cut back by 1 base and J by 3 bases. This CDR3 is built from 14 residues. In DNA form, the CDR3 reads TGTGCCAGCAGCTTGACTAGCGGGAGCTACGAGCAGTACTTC. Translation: CASSLTSGSYEQYF.

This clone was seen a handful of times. The CDR3 loop is CASSPRGGGTDTQYF. CDR3 nucleotide sequence: TGTGCCAGCAGTCCTAGGGGGGGAGGGACAGATACGCAGTATTTT. The J gene is TRBJ2-3, the V gene TRBV6-1; D perhaps matches TRBD2 (7 bases). CDR1 is MNHNS, CDR2 SASEGT, per germline. The CDR3 sequence is 15 residues long. V was cut by 5 bases and J by 3 bases, with 15 bases left in between.

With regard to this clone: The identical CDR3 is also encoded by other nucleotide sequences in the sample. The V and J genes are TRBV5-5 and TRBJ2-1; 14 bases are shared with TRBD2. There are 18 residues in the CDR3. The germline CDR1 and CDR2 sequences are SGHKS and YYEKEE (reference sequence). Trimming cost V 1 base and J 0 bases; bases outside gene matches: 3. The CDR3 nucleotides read TGTGCCAGCAGCTTGCGACTAGCGGGGGGGAGCTCCTACAATGAGCAGTTCTTC. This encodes CASSLRLAGGSSYNEQFF. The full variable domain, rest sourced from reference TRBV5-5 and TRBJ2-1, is DAGVTQSPTHLIKTRGQQVTLRCSPISGHKSVSWYQQVLGQGPQFIFQYYEKEERGRGNFPDRFSARQFPNYSSELNVNALLLGDSALYLCASSLRLAGGSSYNEQFFGPGTRLTVL.

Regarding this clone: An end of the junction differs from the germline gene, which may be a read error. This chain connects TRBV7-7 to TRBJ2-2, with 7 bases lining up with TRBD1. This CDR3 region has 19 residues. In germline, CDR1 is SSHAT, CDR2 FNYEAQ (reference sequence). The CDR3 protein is CASGLNRQGESRGTGELFF. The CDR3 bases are TGTGCCAGCGGCTTAAATCGTCAGGGGGAGTCCAGGGGCACCGGGGAGCTGTTTTTT.

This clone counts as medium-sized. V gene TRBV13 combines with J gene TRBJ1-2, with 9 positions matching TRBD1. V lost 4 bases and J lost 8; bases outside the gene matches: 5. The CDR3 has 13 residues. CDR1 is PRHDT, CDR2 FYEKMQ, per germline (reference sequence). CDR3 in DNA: TGTGCCAGCAGCTCCCGGACAGGGGAAGGCTACACCTTC. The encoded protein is CASSSRTGEGYTF. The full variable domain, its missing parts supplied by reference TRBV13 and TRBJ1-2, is AAGVIQSPRHLIKEKRETATLKCYPIPRHDTVYWYQQGPGQDPQFLISFYEKMQSDKGSIPDRFSAQQFSDYHSELNMSSLELGDSALYFCASSSRTGEGYTFGSGTRLTVV.

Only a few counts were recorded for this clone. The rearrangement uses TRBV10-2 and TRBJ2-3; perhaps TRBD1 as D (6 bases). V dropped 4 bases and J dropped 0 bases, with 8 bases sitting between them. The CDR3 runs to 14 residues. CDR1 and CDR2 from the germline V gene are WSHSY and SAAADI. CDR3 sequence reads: CASSGTVSTDTQYF. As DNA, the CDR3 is TGCGCCAGCAGTGGGACAGTCAGCACAGATACGCAGTATTTT.

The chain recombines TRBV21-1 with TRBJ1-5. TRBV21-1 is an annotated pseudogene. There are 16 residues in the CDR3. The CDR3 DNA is TGTGCCAGCCGGACCCCCCCGGGACTAGGCAATCAGCCCCAGCATTTT. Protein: CASRTPPGLGNQPQHF.

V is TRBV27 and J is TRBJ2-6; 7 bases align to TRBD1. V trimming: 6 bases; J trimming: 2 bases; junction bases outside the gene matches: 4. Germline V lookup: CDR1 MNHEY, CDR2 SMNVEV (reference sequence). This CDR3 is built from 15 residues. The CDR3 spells CASRIGTAGANVLTF. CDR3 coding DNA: TGTGCCAGCAGAATCGGGACAGCTGGGGCCAACGTCCTGACTTTC.

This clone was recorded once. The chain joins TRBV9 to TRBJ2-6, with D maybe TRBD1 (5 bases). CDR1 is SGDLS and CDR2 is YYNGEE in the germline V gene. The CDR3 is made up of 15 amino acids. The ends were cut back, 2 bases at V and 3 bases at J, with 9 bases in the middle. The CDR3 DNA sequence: TGTGCCAGCAGCGTGTGGGGCAGTGGGGCCAACGTCCTGACTTTC. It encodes CASSVWGSGANVLTF.

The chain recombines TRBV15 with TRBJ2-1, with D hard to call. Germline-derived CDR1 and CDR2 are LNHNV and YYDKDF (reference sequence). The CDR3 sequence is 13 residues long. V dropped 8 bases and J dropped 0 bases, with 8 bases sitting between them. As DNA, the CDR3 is TGTGCCACCTCGGGTAGCTCCTACAATGAGCAGTTCTTC. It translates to CATSGSSYNEQFF.

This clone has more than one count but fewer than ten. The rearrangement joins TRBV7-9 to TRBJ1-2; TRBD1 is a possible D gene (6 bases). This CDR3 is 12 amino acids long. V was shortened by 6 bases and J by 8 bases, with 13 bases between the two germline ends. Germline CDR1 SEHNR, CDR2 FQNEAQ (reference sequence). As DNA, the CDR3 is TGTGCCAGCAGGGACAGTGGATTCGGCTACACCTTC. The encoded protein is CASRDSGFGYTF.

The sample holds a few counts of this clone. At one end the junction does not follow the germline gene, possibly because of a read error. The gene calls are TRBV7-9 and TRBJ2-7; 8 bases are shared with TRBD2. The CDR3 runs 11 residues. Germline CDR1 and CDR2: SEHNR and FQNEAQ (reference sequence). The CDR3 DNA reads TGTTCCAGCAGCTCGGGGGGGGAGCAGTACTTC. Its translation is CSSSSGGEQYF.

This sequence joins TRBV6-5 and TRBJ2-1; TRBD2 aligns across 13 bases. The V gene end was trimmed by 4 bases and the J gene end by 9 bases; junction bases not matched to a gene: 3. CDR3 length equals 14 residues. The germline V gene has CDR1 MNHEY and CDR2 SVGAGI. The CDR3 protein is CASSSGLAGVEQFF. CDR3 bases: TGTGCCAGCAGTTCCGGACTAGCGGGAGTTGAGCAGTTCTTC.

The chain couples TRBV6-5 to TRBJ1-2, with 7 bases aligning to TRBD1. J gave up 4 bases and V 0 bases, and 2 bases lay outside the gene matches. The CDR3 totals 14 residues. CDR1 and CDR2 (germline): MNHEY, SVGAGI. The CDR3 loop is CASSYSTGLYGYTF. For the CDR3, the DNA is TGTGCCAGCAGTTACTCGACAGGGCTCTATGGCTACACCTTC.

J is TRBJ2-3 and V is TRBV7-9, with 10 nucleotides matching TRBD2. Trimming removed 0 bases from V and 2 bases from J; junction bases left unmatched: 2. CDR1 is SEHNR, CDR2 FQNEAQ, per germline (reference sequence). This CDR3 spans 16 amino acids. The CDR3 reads CASSLALAGDTDTQYF. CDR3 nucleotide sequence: TGTGCCAGCAGCTTAGCCCTAGCGGGGGACACAGATACGCAGTATTTT. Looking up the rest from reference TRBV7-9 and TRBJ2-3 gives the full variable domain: DTGVSQNPRHKITKRGQNVTFRCDPISEHNRLYWYRQTLGQGPEFLTYFQNEAQLEKSRLLSDRFSAERPKGSFSTLEIQRTEQGDSAMYLCASSLALAGDTDTQYFGPGTRLTVL.

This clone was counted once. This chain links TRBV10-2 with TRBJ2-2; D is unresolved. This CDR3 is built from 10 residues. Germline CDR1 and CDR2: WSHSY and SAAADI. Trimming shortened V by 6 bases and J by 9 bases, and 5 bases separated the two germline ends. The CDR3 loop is CASRARELFF. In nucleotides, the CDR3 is TGCGCCAGCAGGGCCCGGGAGCTGTTTTTT.

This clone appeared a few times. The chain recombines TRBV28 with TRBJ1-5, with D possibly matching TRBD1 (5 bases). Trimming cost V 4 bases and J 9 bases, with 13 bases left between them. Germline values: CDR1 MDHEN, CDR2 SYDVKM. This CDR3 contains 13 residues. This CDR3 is CASSSGLVRPQHF. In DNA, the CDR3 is TGTGCCAGCAGTTCAGGGTTAGTGCGGCCCCAGCATTTT.